These T cell receptor beta chains were read from a single sample in a study of blood T cell repertoires in COVID-19. The data were produced by immunoSEQ multiplex PCR, yet TCRdb's version contains in-frame clones alone and is incomplete. Found here are over 30,000 clones, about 74% of them singletons; the top ten hold around 16%. Sequences were obtained from peripheral blood. These receptors came from a human donor in a cohort sampled during active COVID-19. Each CDR3 is given with its conserved first and last residue. A D gene is named only where the DNA matches it firmly. Some rows have no size entry. The others give once, few or many, or a class for an expanded clone.

D,V,J,size,DNA,CDR3
.,TRBV11-2,TRBJ1-1,.,TGTGCCAGCAGCTTAGGTTCCGGCAGGGGCACTGAAGCTTTCTTT,CASSLGSGRGTEAFF
.,TRBV18,TRBJ2-4,.,TGTGCCAGCTCCCCCGTCGGACGGACACAGTACTTC,CASSPVGRTQYF
.,TRBV5-4,TRBJ2-7,few,TGTGCCAGCAGCTTGCCGCTGCGCGAGCAGTACTTC,CASSLPLREQYF
.,TRBV6-2/TRBV6-3,TRBJ1-5,.,TGTGCCAGCAGTTCCAGAGGCTTGGGCAATCAGCCCCAGCATTTT,CASSSRGLGNQPQHF
.,TRBV21-1,TRBJ2-2,.,TGTGCCAGCAGCCCGACCAGGGACCGGGACAGGAGGGCGAGCACCGGGGAGCTGTTTTTT,CASSPTRDRDRRASTGELFF
.,TRBV24-1,TRBJ2-1,.,TGTGCCACCAGTGGGACAGTAGAGGGGAGCTCCTACAATGAGCAGTTCTTC,CATSGTVEGSSYNEQFF
.,TRBV7-9,TRBJ2-1,.,TGTGCCAGCAGCTTAGAAGAGGGAACTGAGCAGTTCTTC,CASSLEEGTEQFF
.,TRBV15,TRBJ2-1,.,TGTGCCACCAGCGCCCTAGGGGCTAAATTCAATGAGCAGTTCTTC,CATSALGAKFNEQFF
.,TRBV28,TRBJ2-5,.,TGTGCCAGCAGTTTAACGCGGGCAGGAGAGACCCAGTACTTC,CASSLTRAGETQYF
.,TRBV6-5,TRBJ1-3,.,TGTGCCAGCAGAACAGGGATCCTGAACACCATATATTTT,CASRTGILNTIYF
TRBD1,TRBV4-1,TRBJ2-5,once,TGCGCCAGCAGCCAAGCCGGGACAGGGGTCGGAGAGACCCAGTACTTC,CASSQAGTGVGETQYF
TRBD1,TRBV5-4,TRBJ2-3,.,TGTGCCAGCAGCCCCGGGACAGGGGGCGTTAAAGATACGCAGTATTTT,CASSPGTGGVKDTQYF
.,TRBV6-5,TRBJ2-5,.,TGTGCCAGCAGTTACACTCGGGAGGAGACCCAGTACTTC,CASSYTREETQYF
.,TRBV24-1,TRBJ1-2,.,TGTGCCACCAGTGATGGGGGGGAGGCTTTT,CATSDGGEAF
TRBD2,TRBV10-3,TRBJ2-7,.,TGTGCCATCAGCCCCGGGGGGGGACCCTCGCCGGTCTACGAGCAGTACTTC,CAISPGGGPSPVYEQYF
.,TRBV7-5,TRBJ2-5,once,TGTGCCAGATCAGCGGGGGCCCTAGGTAGGGAGACCCAGTACTTC,CARSAGALGRETQYF
.,TRBV4-1,TRBJ1-1,.,TGCGCCAGCAGCCTATCCGGGGGGATGAACACTGAAGCTTTCTTT,CASSLSGGMNTEAFF